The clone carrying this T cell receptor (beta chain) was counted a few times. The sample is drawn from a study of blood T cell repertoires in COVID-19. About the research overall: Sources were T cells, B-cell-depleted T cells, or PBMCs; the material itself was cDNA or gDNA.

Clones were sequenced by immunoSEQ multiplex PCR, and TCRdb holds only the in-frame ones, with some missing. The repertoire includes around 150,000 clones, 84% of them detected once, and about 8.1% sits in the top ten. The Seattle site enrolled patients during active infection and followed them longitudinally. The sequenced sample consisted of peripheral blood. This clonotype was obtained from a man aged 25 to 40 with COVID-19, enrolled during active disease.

CDR3 coding DNA: TGTGCCAGCAGCCCCACCCAGGGGGATACGCAGTATTTT. Translating it yields CASSPTQGDTQYF. The chain joins TRBV5-5 to TRBJ2-3; possibly TRBD1 for D (6 bases). Germline V gives CDR1 SGHKS, CDR2 YYEKEE (reference sequence). The CDR3 contains 13 residues. V was shortened by 4 bases and J by 6 bases, with 12 bases between the two germline ends. The full variable domain, rest sourced from reference TRBV5-5 and TRBJ2-3, is DAGVTQSPTHLIKTRGQQVTLRCSPISGHKSVSWYQQVLGQGPQFIFQYYEKEERGRGNFPDRFSARQFPNYSSELNVNALLLGDSALYLCASSPTQGDTQYFGPGTRLTVL.